The 29 T cell receptor beta chains in this list originate from one sample, sequenced in a study of T cell responses to AZD1222 COVID-19 vaccine. Using immunoSEQ multiplex PCR, the repertoire was profiled, and TCRdb retains in-frame clones only, with some absent. The data show tens of thousands of clones, approximately 90% seen once. The sequencing here drew on peripheral blood, taken on day 0 of MenACWY control vaccination. These receptors were taken from an adult in good health.

This chain connects TRBV12-3 or TRBV12-4 to TRBJ2-7, with D unclear. V dropped 3 bases and J dropped 2 bases, with 5 bases sitting between them. The CDR3 extends over 12 amino acids. The CDR3 DNA follows: TGTGCCAGCAGTTTCGCAGCCTACGAGCAGTACTTC. Translating gives CASSFAAYEQYF.

The V and J genes are TRBV19 and TRBJ2-7, with 8 positions matching TRBD1. CDR3 size: 14 residues. The ends lost 4 bases at V and 0 bases at J; junction bases unmatched: 2. CDR1 and CDR2 (germline): LNHDA, SQIVND (reference sequence). The DNA of the CDR3 is TGTGCCAGTAGTAAAGGACAGGGCTCCTACGAGCAGTACTTC. Its protein is CASSKGQGSYEQYF.

This chain joins TRBV2 and TRBJ1-4; unclear D gene. V was trimmed by 6 bases and J by 4 bases, leaving 15 bases between them. The V gene's germline CDR1 is SNHLY and CDR2 FYNNEI. This CDR3 has 15 amino acids. The CDR3 loop is CASSQSLDRNEKLFF. CDR3 nucleotides: TGTGCCAGCAGCCAGAGCCTGGACCGTAATGAAAAACTGTTTTTT.

This clone was observed once. V gene TRBV10-1 combines with J gene TRBJ2-1, with TRBD2 matching 15 bases. The CDR3 loop spans 17 amino acids. The germline CDR1 and CDR2 sequences are WNHNN and SYGVQD (reference sequence). V lost 6 bases to trimming and J lost 9 bases; unmatched junction nucleotides: 12. CDR3 sequence: CASSPGLAGGPVGEQFF. As DNA, the CDR3 is TGCGCCAGCAGCCCGGGACTAGCGGGGGGCCCCGTGGGTGAGCAGTTCTTC.

In its sample, this clone was seen once. The J gene is TRBJ2-6, the V gene TRBV2; D is possibly TRBD1 or TRBD2 (8 bases each). The germline V gene encodes CDR1 SNHLY and CDR2 FYNNEI. The CDR3 runs 18 residues. The ends were cut back, 6 bases at V and 0 bases at J, with 18 bases in the middle. The CDR3 reads CASSPGGTGLSGANVLTF. CDR3 DNA: TGTGCCAGCAGCCCGGGAGGGACAGGACTCTCTGGGGCCAACGTCCTGACTTTC.

CDR3 protein: CASSSDAGPQPHYTF. Here the CDR3 DNA reads TGTGCCAGCAGTTCAGATGCTGGGCCCCAACCCCACTACACCTTC. The genes are TRBV27 and TRBJ1-2; D is uncertain. The CDR3 totals 15 residues. The V gene's germline CDR1 is MNHEY and CDR2 SMNVEV (reference sequence). Trimming cost V 4 bases and J 10 bases, with 22 bases left between them.

The rearrangement uses TRBV7-9 and TRBJ2-3, with TRBD2 identical over 7 bases. The CDR3 length is 16 residues. Germline loops: CDR1 SEHNR, CDR2 FQNEAQ (reference sequence). Trimming took 0 bases from V and 4 from J; bases not matched to a gene: 7. The CDR3 loop is CASSLASWGRADTQYF. For the CDR3, the DNA is TGTGCCAGCAGCTTAGCGTCCTGGGGGAGGGCAGATACGCAGTATTTT.

V gene TRBV11-1 combines with J gene TRBJ2-5, with D unresolved. CDR3 size: 12 residues. Per germline, CDR1 SGHAT and CDR2 FQDESV (reference sequence). V lost 2 bases, J lost 3 bases, and 4 bases lay in between. CDR3 protein: CASSLYEETQYF. CDR3 nucleotides: TGTGCCAGCAGCTTATACGAAGAGACCCAGTACTTC.

This clone was observed a handful of times. The CDR3 loop is CATSDLVGGSTDTQYF. Written as DNA, the CDR3 is TGTGCCACCAGTGATTTGGTAGGGGGTAGCACAGATACGCAGTATTTT. The chain uses TRBV24-1 and TRBJ2-3; weak D call: TRBD1 (6 bases). Germline V lookup: CDR1 KGHDR, CDR2 SFDVKD. CDR3 length: 16 residues. V shed 0 bases and J shed 0 bases, with 9 bases lying between them.

As DNA, the CDR3 is TGTGCCAGCTCCCGTGGGGGGACAGGGGTCTTGGAGCAGTACTTC. Translation gives CASSRGGTGVLEQYF. The chain is built from TRBV18 and TRBJ2-7, with 10 bases identical to TRBD1. The V and J ends lost 6 bases and 7 bases, in that order; junction bases with no gene match: 12. Germline assignment: CDR1 KGHSH and CDR2 LQKENI. The CDR3 extends over 15 amino acids.

The J gene is TRBJ2-2, the V gene TRBV6-1, with 11 bases fitting TRBD1. This CDR3 comprises 16 residues. Trimming cost V 4 bases and J 4 bases; bases outside gene matches: 5. The germline gives CDR1 MNHNS, CDR2 SASEGT. The chain's CDR3 is CASSALGTGGTGELFF. Written as DNA, the CDR3 is TGTGCCAGCAGTGCGCTTGGGACAGGGGGCACCGGGGAGCTGTTTTTT.

The CDR3 sequence: CASSPDGSTDTQYF. In nucleotides, the CDR3 is TGTGCCAGCTCACCCGACGGTAGCACAGATACGCAGTATTTT. The chain carries TRBV18 and TRBJ2-3, with no clear D. The length of the CDR3 is 14 residues. Trimming pared 3 bases from V and 0 bases from J, leaving 7 bases between. CDR1 is KGHSH, CDR2 LQKENI, per germline. The variable domain in full, completed from reference TRBV18 and TRBJ2-3, reads NAGVMQNPRHLVRRRGQEARLRCSPMKGHSHVYWYRQLPEEGLKFMVYLQKENIIDESGMPKERFSAEFPKEGPSILRIQQVVRGDSAAYFCASSPDGSTDTQYFGPGTRLTVL.

The chain employs TRBV24-1 and TRBJ2-5, with a tentative D call TRBD2 (5 bases). In germline, CDR1 is KGHDR, CDR2 SFDVKD. Deletions cut 3 bases from V and 5 bases from J, with 18 bases between. The CDR3 consists of 16 residues. The CDR3 nucleotides are TGTGCCACCAGTGATGCGGGCCCTCGGTCGAGGGAGACCCAGTACTTC. Protein sequence: CATSDAGPRSRETQYF.

The gene calls are TRBV6-1 and TRBJ2-1, with D possibly being TRBD2 (6 bases). The CDR3 totals 17 residues. V lost 2 bases and J 1 base, leaving 15 bases between the germline ends. Germline lookup yields CDR1 MNHNS and CDR2 SASEGT. The CDR3 region is CASSEILGGISYNEQFF. CDR3 DNA: TGTGCCAGCAGTGAAATTTTAGGCGGGATATCCTACAATGAGCAGTTCTTC.

The V and J genes are TRBV5-1 and TRBJ1-1; tentative D call: TRBD1 (6 bases). The CDR3 loop spans 14 amino acids. V was trimmed by 2 bases and J by 0 bases, leaving 8 bases between them. Germline lookup yields CDR1 SGHRS and CDR2 YFSETQ. Here the CDR3 reads CASSFDRLNTEAFF. The CDR3 DNA reads TGCGCCAGCAGCTTTGACAGGTTGAACACTGAAGCTTTCTTT.

In this sample, this clone turned up a few times. The chain is built from TRBV4-3 and TRBJ1-3, with 7 positions matching TRBD1. With 1 base clipped from V and 2 bases from J, the junction kept 8 bases outside the gene matches. The CDR3 totals 17 residues. Germline V gene lookup returns CDR1 LGHNA and CDR2 YSLEER. CDR3 region: CASSQGLTGLAGNTIYF. DNA for the CDR3: TGCGCCAGCAGCCAAGGTCTGACAGGGCTCGCTGGAAACACCATATATTTT.

The chain carries TRBV11-2 and TRBJ2-7; 10 bases fit TRBD2. The germline gives CDR1 SGHAT, CDR2 FQNNGV. The V and J ends lost 2 bases and 5 bases, in that order; junction bases with no gene match: 12. This CDR3 has 17 residues. The CDR3 spells CASSLIISGGLPDEQYF. CDR3 DNA sequence: TGTGCCAGCAGCTTAATCATTAGCGGGGGGCTGCCTGACGAGCAGTACTTC.

V is TRBV4-3 and J is TRBJ1-6; TRBD1 aligns across 7 bases. V lost 0 bases, J lost 7 bases, and 3 bases stayed unmatched. The CDR3 length is 15 residues. Per germline, CDR1 LGHNA and CDR2 YSLEER. The CDR3 coding sequence is TGCGCCAGCAGCCAAGATACCAGGGGGAATTCACCCCTCCACTTT. Translated: CASSQDTRGNSPLHF.

The chain employs TRBV5-4 and TRBJ2-3; D may match TRBD1 or TRBD2 (5 bases each). Trimming took 0 bases from V and 2 from J, leaving 13 bases between them. The CDR3 covers 16 residues. From germline, CDR1 is SGHNT and CDR2 YYREEE (reference sequence). In DNA form, the CDR3 reads TGTGCCAGCAGCTTGGCTCCGGGACCGTCCACAGATACGCAGTATTTT. Protein: CASSLAPGPSTDTQYF.

The gene calls are TRBV18 and TRBJ2-1; 8 nucleotides line up with TRBD2. V gave up 4 bases and J gave up 2 bases; unmatched junction bases: 4. Germline CDR1 KGHSH, CDR2 LQKENI. The CDR3 is made up of 15 amino acids. The CDR3 nucleotides are TGTGCCAGCTCACTAGGACTAGCCGCCTACAATGAGCAGTTCTTC. Encoded protein: CASSLGLAAYNEQFF.

The genes are TRBV25-1 and TRBJ2-2; 8 positions agree with TRBD1. This CDR3 has 15 amino acids. Germline V lookup: CDR1 MGHDK, CDR2 SYGVNS. Trimming took 6 bases from V and 4 from J; bases not matched to a gene: 7. Here the CDR3 reads CASRVGQGGTGELFF. CDR3 in DNA: TGTGCCAGCAGGGTTGGACAGGGAGGCACCGGGGAGCTGTTTTTT.

The V call is TRBV5-1, the J call TRBJ2-3, with 8 bases fitting TRBD2. Germline trimming cut 9 bases from V and 4 bases from J; bases unmatched to any gene: 7. The CDR3 has 13 amino acids. Germline V gene data show CDR1 as SGHRS and CDR2 as YFSETQ. In DNA, the CDR3 is TGCGCCACCGGGAGCGGGGGTGCAGATACGCAGTATTTT. This encodes CATGSGGADTQYF.

The chain has TRBV7-6 and TRBJ2-7, with 9 bases aligning to TRBD2. Germline V gene lookup returns CDR1 SGHVS and CDR2 FNYEAQ. Trimming removed 5 bases from V and 6 bases from J; junction bases left unmatched: 14. The CDR3 length is 16 residues. The CDR3 reads CASSQASGGTVFEQYF. The CDR3 DNA reads as TGTGCCAGCAGCCAGGCCAGCGGGGGGACCGTCTTCGAGCAGTACTTC.

Only one count was recorded for this clone. CDR3 in amino acids: CATSRETRLGYTF. CDR3 coding DNA: TGTGCCACCAGCAGAGAAACTCGGCTGGGGTACACCTTC. The chain couples TRBV15 to TRBJ1-2, with no clear D. Germline V gives CDR1 LNHNV, CDR2 YYDKDF (reference sequence). The length of the CDR3 is 13 residues. V was trimmed by 0 bases and J by 11 bases, leaving 13 bases between them.

The chain has TRBV7-6 and TRBJ2-1, with a weak D call TRBD2 (5 bases). The CDR3 runs to 14 residues. Germline V gene sequence: CDR1 SGHVS, CDR2 FNYEAQ. V gave up 3 bases and J gave up 1 base, with 7 bases separating them. The CDR3 reads CASSLRVSYNEQFF. The CDR3 DNA reads TGTGCCAGCAGCTTGAGGGTGTCCTACAATGAGCAGTTCTTC.

The CDR3 loop reads CASSSPRGPETQYF. The DNA of the CDR3 is TGTGCCAGCAGTTCTCCCCGGGGTCCCGAGACCCAGTACTTC. This chain joins TRBV6-5 and TRBJ2-5; D might be TRBD2 (5 bases). There are 14 residues in the CDR3. CDR1 and CDR2 (germline): MNHEY, SVGAGI. V gave up 4 bases and J gave up 5 bases, with 14 bases separating them.

This clone was picked up a small number of times. The chain uses TRBV27 and TRBJ2-1; TRBD1 aligns across 11 bases. J gave up 6 bases and V 8 bases, and 6 bases lay outside the gene matches. The CDR3 extends over 14 amino acids. Germline assignment: CDR1 MNHEY and CDR2 SMNVEV (reference sequence). In DNA, the CDR3 is TGTGCCAGCGCCCCCGGGACAGGGGGCAATGAGCAGTTCTTC. This translates into CASAPGTGGNEQFF.

The chain is built from TRBV6-4 and TRBJ2-5; D ambiguous. Germline V gene sequence: CDR1 MRHNA, CDR2 SNTAGT. The length of the CDR3 is 11 residues. V was clipped by 6 bases and J by 5 bases, with 7 bases between them. The CDR3 is CASSNLETQYF. The CDR3 DNA reads TGTGCCAGCAGCAATTTGGAGACCCAGTACTTC.

The chain is built from TRBV7-2 and TRBJ2-1; 8 nucleotides line up with TRBD1. The CDR3 contains 14 residues. The V and J ends lost 4 bases and 5 bases, in that order; junction bases with no gene match: 4. Germline V gene sequence: CDR1 SGHTA, CDR2 FQGNSA. The CDR3 nucleotides read TGTGCCAGCAGCTCAGGACAGGGACACAATGAGCAGTTCTTC. Its protein product is CASSSGQGHNEQFF.